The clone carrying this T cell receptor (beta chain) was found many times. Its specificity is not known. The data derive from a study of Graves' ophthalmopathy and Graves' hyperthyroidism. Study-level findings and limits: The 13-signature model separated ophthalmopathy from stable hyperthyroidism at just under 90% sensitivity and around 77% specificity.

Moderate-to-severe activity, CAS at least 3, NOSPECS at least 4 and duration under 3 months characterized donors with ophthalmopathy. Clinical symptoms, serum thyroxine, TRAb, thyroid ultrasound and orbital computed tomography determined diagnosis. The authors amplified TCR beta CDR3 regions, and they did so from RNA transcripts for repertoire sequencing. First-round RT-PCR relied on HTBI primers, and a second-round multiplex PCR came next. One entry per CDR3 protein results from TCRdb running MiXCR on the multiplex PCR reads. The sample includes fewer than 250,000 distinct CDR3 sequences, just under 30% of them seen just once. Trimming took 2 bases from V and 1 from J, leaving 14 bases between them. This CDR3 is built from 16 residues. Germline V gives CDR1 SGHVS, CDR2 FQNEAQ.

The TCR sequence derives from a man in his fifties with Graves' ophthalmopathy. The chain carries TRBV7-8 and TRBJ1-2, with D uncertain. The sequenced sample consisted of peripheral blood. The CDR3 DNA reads TGTGCCAGCAGCTTATCTCCCCCAGGCCTTAACTATGGCTACACCTTC. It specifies CASSLSPPGLNYGYTF.